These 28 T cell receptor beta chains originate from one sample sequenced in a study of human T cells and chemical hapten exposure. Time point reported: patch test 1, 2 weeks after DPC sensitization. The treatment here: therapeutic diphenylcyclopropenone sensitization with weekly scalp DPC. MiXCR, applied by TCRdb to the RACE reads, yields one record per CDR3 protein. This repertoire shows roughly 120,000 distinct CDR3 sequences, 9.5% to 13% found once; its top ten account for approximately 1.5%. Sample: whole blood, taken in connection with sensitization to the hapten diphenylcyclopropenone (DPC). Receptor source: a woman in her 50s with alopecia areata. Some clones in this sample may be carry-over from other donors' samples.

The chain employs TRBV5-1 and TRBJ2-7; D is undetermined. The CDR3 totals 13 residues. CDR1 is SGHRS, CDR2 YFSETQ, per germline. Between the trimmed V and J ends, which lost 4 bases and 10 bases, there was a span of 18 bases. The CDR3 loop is CASSPPLSLVQYF. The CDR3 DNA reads TGCGCCAGCAGCCCGCCGTTATCCCTAGTACAGTACTTC.

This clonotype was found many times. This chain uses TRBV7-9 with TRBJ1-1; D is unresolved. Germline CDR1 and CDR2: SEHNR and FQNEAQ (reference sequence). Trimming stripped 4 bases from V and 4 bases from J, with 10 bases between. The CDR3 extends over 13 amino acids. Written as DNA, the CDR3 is TGTGCCAGCAGCTCGACTGGATTCACTGAAGCTTTCTTT. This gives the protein CASSSTGFTEAFF.

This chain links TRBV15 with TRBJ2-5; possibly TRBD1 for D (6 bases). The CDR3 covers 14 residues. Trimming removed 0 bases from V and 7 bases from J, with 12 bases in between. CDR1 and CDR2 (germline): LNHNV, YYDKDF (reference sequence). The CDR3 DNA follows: TGTGCCACCAGCAGAGAGAAGGGGGAAGGGACCCAGTACTTC. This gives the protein CATSREKGEGTQYF.

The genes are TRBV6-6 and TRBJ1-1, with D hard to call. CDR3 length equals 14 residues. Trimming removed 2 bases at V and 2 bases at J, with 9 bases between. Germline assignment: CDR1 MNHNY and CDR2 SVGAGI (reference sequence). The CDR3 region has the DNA TGTGCCAGCAGTTACCGACCATTCAACACTGAAGCTTTCTTT. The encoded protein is CASSYRPFNTEAFF.

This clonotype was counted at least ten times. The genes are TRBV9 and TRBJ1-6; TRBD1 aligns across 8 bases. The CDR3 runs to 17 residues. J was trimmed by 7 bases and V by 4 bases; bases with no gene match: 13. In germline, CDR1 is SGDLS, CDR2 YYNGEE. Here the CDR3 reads CASSHPGQALQNSPLHF. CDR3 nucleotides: TGTGCCAGCAGCCATCCGGGACAGGCCCTCCAAAATTCACCCCTCCACTTT.

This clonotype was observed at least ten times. CDR3 nucleotides: TGTGCCAGCAGGGCGGCATACGATTCACCCCTCCACTTT. Translating gives CASRAAYDSPLHF. This chain connects TRBV2 to TRBJ1-6; no firm D call. In germline, CDR1 is SNHLY, CDR2 FYNNEI. CDR3 length equals 13 residues. V lost 6 bases to trimming and J lost 8 bases, with 11 bases between them.

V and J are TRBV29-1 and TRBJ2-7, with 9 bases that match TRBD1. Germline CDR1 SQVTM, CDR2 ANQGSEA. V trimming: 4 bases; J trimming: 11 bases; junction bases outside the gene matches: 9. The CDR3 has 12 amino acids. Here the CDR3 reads CSVAGQGQTKYF. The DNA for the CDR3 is TGCAGCGTTGCCGGACAGGGGCAGACGAAGTACTTC.

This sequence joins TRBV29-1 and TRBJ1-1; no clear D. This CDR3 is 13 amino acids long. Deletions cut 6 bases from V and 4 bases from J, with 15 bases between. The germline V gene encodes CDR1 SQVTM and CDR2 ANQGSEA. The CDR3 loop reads CSVAGRLITEAFF. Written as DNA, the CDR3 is TGCAGCGTCGCAGGTAGATTGATCACTGAAGCTTTCTTT.

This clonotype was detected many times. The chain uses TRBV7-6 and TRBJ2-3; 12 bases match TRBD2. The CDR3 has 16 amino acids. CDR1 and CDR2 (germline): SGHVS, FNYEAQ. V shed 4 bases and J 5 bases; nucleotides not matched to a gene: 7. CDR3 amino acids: CASSSRTSGKKDTQYF. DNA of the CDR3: TGTGCCAGCAGCTCCCGGACTAGCGGGAAGAAAGATACGCAGTATTTT.

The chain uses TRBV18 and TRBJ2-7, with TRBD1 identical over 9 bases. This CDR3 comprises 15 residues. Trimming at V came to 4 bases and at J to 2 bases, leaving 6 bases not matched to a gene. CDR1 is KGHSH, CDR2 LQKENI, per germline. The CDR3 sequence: CASSRTGTGTYEQYF. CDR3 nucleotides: TGTGCCAGCTCACGAACCGGGACAGGGACCTACGAGCAGTACTTC.

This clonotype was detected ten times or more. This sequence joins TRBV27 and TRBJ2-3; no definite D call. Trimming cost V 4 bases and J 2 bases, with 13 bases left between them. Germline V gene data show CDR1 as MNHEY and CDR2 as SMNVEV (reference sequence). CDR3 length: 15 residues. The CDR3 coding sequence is TGTGCCAGCAGTTCGACTCCAAGATACACAGATACGCAGTATTTT. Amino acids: CASSSTPRYTDTQYF.

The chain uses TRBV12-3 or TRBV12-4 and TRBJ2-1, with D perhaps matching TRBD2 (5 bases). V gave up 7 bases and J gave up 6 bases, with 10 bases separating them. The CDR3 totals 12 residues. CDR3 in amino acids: CASTGDSNEQFF. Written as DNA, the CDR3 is TGTGCCAGCACCGGGGATTCCAATGAGCAGTTCTTC.

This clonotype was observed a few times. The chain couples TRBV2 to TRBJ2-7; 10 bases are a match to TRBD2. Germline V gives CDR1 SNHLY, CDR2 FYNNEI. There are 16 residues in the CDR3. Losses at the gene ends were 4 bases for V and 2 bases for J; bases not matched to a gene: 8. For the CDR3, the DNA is TGTGCCAGCAGTGGATATACTAGCGGGAATCCCTACGAGCAGTACTTC. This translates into CASSGYTSGNPYEQYF.

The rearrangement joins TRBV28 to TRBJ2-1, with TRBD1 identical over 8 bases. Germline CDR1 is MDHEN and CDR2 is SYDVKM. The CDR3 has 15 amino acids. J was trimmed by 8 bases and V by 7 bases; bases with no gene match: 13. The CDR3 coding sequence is TGTGCCAGCACCAACTCAGGACAGGGAAGCGATGAGCAGTTCTTC. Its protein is CASTNSGQGSDEQFF.

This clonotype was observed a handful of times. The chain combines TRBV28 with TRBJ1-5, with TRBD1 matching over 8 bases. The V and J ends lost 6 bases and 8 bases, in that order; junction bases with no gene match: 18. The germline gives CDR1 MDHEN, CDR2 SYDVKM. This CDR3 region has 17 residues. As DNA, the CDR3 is TGTGCCAGCAGCTACCCTTCCACCCGCAGGGGGCCGAAGCCCCAGCATTTT. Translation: CASSYPSTRRGPKPQHF.

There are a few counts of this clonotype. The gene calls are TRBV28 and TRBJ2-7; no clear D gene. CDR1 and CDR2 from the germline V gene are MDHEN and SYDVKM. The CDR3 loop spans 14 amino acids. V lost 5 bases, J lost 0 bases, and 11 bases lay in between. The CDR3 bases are TGTGCCAGCAGTCTCCCAGGAGCCTCCTACGAGCAGTACTTC. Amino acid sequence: CASSLPGASYEQYF.

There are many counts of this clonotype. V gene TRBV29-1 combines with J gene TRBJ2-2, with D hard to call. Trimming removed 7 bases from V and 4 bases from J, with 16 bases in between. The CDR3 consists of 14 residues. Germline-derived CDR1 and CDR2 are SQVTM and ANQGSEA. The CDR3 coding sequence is TGCAGCGCCCTCTCCCCTGTTGGCACCGGGGAGCTGTTTTTT. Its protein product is CSALSPVGTGELFF.

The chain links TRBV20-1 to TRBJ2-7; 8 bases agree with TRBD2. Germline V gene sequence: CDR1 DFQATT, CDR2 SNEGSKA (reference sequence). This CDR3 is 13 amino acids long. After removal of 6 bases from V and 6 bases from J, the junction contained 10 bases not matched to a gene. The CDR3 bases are TGCAGTGCCGGACCGGGACTAGTAGCCGAGCAGTACTTC. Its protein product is CSAGPGLVAEQYF.

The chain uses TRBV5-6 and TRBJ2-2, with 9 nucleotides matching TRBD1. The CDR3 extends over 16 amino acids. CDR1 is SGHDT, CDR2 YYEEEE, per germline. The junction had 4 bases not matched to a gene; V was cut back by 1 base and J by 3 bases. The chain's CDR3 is CASSLFGTGYTGELFF. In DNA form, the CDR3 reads TGTGCCAGCAGCTTGTTCGGGACAGGGTACACCGGGGAGCTGTTTTTT.

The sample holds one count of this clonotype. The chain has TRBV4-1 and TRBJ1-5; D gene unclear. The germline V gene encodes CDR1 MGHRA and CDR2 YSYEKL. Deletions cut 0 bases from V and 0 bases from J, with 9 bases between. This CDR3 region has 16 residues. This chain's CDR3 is CASSQDRTVSNQPQHF. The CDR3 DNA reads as TGCGCCAGCAGCCAAGATCGGACCGTTAGCAATCAGCCCCAGCATTTT.

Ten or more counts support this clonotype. CDR3 loop: CASSLVPAASGGSTGELFF. The CDR3 DNA sequence: TGTGCCAGCAGCTTAGTTCCTGCGGCTAGCGGGGGTTCAACCGGGGAGCTGTTTTTT. The chain joins TRBV7-2 to TRBJ2-2, with 10 bases matching TRBD2. CDR1 and CDR2 (germline): SGHTA, FQGNSA. The CDR3 loop spans 19 amino acids. V shed 1 base, J shed 5 bases, and the junction held 13 bases outside the gene matches.

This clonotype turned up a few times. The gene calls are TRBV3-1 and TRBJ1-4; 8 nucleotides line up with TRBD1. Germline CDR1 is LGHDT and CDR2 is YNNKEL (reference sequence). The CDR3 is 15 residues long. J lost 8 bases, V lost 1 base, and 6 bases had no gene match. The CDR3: CASSQAGTGGEKLFF. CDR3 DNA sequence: TGTGCCAGCAGCCAAGCTGGGACAGGCGGCGAAAAACTGTTTTTT. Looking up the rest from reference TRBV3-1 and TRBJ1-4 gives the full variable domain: DTAVSQTPKYLVTQMGNDKSIKCEQNLGHDTMYWYKQDSKKFLKIMFSYNNKELIINETVPNRFSPKSPDKAHLNLHINSLELGDSAVYFCASSQAGTGGEKLFFGSGTQLSVL.

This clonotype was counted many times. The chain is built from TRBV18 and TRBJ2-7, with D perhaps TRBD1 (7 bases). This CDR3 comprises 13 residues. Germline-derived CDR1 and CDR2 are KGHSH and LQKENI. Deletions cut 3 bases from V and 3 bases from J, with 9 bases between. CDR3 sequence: CASSPQGGYEQYF. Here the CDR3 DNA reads TGTGCCAGCTCACCTCAGGGGGGCTACGAGCAGTACTTC. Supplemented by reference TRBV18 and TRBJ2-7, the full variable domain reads NAGVMQNPRHLVRRRGQEARLRCSPMKGHSHVYWYRQLPEEGLKFMVYLQKENIIDESGMPKERFSAEFPKEGPSILRIQQVVRGDSAAYFCASSPQGGYEQYFGPGTRLTVT.

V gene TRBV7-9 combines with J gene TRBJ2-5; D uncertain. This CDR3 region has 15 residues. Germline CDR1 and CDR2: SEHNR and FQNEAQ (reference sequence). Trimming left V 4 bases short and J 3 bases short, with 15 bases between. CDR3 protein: CASSSAPDVKETQYF. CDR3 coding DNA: TGTGCCAGCAGCTCAGCCCCGGACGTAAAAGAGACCCAGTACTTC.

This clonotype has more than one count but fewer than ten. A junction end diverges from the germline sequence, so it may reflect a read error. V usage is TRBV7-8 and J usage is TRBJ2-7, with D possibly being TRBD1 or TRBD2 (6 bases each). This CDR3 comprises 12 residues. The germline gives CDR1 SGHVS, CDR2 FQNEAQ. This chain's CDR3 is CASSREVGGRNF. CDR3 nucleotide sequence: TGTGCCAGCAGCCGAGAAGTGGGGGGCAGGAACTTC. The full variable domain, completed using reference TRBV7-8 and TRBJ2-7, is GAGVSQSPRYKVAKRGQDVALRCDPISGHVSLFWYQQALGQGPEFLTYFQNEAQLDKSGLPSDRFFAERPEGSVSTLKIQRTQQEDSAVYLCASSREVGGRNFGPGTRLTVT.

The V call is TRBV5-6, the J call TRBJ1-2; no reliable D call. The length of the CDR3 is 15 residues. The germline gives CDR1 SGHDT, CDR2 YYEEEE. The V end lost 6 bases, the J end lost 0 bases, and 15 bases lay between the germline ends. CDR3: CASTETRWANYGYTF. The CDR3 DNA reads TGTGCCAGCACCGAAACACGGTGGGCTAACTATGGCTACACCTTC. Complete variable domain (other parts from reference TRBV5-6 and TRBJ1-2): DAGVTQSPTHLIKTRGQQVTLRCSPKSGHDTVSWYQQALGQGPQFIFQYYEEEERQRGNFPDRFSGHQFPNYSSELNVNALLLGDSALYLCASTETRWANYGYTFGSGTRLTVV.

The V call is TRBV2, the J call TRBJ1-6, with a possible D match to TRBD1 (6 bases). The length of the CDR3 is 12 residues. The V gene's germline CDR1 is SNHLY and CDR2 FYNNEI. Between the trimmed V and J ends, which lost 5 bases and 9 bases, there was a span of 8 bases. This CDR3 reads CASSFRGSPLHF. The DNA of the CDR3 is TGTGCCAGCAGTTTCAGGGGTTCACCCCTCCACTTT.

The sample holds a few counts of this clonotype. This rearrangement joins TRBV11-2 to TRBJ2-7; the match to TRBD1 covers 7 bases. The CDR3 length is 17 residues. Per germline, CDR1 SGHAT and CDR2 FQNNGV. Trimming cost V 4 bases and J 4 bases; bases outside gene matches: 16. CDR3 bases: TGTGCCAGCAGCTCGACAGTCGGGGACAGACTCATGTACGAGCAGTACTTC. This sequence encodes CASSSTVGDRLMYEQYF.